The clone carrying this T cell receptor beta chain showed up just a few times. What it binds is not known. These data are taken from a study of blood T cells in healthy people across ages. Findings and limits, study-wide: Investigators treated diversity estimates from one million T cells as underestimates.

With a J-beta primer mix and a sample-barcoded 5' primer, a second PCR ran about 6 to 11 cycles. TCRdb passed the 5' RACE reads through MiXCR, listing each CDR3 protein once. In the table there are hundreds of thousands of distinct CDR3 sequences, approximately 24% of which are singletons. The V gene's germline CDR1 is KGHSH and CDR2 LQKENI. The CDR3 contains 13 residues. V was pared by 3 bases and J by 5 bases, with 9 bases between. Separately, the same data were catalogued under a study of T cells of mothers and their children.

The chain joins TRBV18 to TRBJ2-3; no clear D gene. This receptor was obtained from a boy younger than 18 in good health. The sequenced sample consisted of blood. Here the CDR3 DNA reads TGTGCCAGCTCACCGTCCGGCAAAGATACGCAGTATTTT. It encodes CASSPSGKDTQYF.